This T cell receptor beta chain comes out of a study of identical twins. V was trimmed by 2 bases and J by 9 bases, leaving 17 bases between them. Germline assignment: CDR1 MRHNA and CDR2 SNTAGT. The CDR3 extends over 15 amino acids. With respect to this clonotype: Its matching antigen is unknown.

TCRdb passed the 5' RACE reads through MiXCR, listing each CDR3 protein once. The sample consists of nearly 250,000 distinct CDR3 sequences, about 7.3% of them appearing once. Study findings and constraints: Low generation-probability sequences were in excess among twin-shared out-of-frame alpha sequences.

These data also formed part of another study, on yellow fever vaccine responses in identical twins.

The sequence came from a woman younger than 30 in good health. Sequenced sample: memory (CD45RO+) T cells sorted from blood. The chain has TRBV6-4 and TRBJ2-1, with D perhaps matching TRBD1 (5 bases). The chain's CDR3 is CASSDQDKATGEQFF. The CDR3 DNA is TGTGCCAGCAGTGACCAGGACAAAGCGACGGGTGAGCAGTTCTTC.